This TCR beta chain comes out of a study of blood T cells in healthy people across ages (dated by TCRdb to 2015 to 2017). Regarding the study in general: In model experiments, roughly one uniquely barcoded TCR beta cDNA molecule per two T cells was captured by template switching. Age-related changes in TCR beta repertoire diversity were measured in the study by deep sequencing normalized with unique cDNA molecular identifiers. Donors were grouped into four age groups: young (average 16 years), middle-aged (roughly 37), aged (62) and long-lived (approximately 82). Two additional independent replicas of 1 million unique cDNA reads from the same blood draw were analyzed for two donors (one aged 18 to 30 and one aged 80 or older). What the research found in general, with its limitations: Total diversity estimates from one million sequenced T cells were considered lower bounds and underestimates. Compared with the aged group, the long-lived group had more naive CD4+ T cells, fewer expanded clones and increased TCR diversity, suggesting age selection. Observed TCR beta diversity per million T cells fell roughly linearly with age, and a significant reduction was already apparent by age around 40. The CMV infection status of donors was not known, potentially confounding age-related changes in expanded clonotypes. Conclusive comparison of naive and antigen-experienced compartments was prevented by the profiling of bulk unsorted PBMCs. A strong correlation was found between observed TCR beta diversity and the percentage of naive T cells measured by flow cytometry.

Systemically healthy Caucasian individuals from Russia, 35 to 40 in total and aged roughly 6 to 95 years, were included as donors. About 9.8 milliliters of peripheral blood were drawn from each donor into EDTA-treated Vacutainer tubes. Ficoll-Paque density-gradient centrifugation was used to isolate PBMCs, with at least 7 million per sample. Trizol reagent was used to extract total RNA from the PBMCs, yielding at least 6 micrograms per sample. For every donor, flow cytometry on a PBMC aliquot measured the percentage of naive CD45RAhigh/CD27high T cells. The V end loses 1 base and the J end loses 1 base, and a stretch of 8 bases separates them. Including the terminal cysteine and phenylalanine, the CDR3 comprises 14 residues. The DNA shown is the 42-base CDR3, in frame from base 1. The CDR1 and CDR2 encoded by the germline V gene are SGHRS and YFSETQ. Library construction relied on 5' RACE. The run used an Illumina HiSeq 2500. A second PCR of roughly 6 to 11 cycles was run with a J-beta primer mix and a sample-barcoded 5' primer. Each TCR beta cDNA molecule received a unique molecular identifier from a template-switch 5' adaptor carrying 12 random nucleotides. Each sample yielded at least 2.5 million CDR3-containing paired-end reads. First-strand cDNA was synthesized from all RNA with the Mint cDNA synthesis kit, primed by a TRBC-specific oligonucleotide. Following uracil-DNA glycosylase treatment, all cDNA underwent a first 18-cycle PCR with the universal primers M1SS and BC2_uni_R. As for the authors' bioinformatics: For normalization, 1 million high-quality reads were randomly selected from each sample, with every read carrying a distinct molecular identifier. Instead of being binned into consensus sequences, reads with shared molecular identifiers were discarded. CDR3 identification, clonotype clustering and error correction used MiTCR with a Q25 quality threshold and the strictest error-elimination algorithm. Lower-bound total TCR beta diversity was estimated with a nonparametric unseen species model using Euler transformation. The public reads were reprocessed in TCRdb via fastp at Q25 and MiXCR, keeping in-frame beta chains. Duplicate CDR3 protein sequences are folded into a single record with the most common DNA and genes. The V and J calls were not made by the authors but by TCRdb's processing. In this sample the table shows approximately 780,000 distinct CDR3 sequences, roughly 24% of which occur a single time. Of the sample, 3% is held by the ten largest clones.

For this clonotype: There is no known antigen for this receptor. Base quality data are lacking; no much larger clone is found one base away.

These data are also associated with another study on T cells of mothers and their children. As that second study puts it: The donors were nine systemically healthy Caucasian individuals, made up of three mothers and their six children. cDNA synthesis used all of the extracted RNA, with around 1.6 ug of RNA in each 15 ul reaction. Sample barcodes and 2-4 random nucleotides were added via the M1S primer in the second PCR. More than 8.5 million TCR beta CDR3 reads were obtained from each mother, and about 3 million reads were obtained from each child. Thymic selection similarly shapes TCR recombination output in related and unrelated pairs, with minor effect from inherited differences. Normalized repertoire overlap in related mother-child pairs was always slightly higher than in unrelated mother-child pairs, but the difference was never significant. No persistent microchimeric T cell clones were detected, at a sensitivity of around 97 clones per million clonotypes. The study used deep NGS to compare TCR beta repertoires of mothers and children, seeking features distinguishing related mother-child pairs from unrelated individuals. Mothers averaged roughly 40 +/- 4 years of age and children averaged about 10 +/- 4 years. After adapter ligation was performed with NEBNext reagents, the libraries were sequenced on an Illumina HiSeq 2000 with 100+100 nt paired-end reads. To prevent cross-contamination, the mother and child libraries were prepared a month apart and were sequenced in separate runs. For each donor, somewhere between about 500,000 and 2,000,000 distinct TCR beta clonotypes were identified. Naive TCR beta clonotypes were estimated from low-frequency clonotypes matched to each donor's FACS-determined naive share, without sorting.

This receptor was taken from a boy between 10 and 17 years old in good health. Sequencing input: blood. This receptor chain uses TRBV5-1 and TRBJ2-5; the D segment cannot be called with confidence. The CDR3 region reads CASSLYTVQETQYF. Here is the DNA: TGCGCCAGCAGCTTGTACACGGTCCAAGAGACCCAGTACTTC.